The sequence of this T cell receptor (beta chain) was determined in a study of T-cell reconstitution after alpha-beta-depleted transplantation in children. Study-wide points: Reportedly, only several hundred clones from non-depleted graft cells drove alpha-beta T-cell counts at about two months.

On this clonotype: Its cognate antigen is unknown.

Preparation of the TCRbeta library used unique molecular identifiers. Each CDR3 protein is one row after TCRdb ran MiXCR on the PCR reads. The table has 80,000 or so distinct CDR3 sequences, 13% to 15% seen once; the top ten hold 25% to 35%. The sequencing used PBMCs, mostly from graft donor cells, collected 180 days after TCRalphabeta/CD19-depleted stem cell transplant. This TCR derives from a male patient under 10 years old who had a stem cell transplant for acute lymphoblastic leukemia, so the T cells may come from the graft donor.

CDR3: CASSLEGAGNQPQHF. In DNA, the CDR3 is TGTGCCAGCAGTTTAGAGGGCGCAGGGAATCAGCCCCAGCATTTT. The chain joins TRBV12-3 or TRBV12-4 to TRBJ1-5, with a tentative D call TRBD1 (5 bases). The CDR3 consists of 15 residues. V was shortened by 1 base and J by 4 bases, with 11 bases between the two germline ends.